This T cell receptor (beta chain) was observed in a study of CD8+ T cells in alopecia areata (dated by TCRdb to between 2017 and 2018). For the study in its entirety: Treated patients were enrolled in an open-label pilot trial of oral tofacitinib, 5 to 10 mg twice daily, for moderate-to-severe alopecia areata. The SALT score, which quantifies the percentage of affected scalp surface area, was used to measure disease severity in treated patients. Scalp clonality was compared across normal scalp (n=4), patchy alopecia areata scalp (n=8), and alopecia totalis/universalis scalp (n=8). Scalp tissue and sorted CD4+ and CD8+ peripheral blood T cells from patchy and totalis/universalis alopecia areata patients and from healthy controls were covered by human TCRbeta sequencing. In both human patients and the C3H/HeJ mouse model, the study applied high-throughput TCRbeta sequencing to look at T cell clonal expansion in alopecia areata. RNA was extracted with the PAXgene miRNA kit for fixed scalp, the miRNeasy kit for PBMCs, and the RNeasy kit for mouse skin. Tofacitinib was given for 6 to 18 months, followed by 6 months of follow-up off drug to assess delayed response and recurrence. TCRbeta CDR3 regions were amplified by immunoSEQ multiplex PCR with 35 Vbeta forward and 13 Jbeta reverse primers. Biopsies were taken from tofacitinib-treated patients at baseline and at 4 and 24 weeks of treatment, and a later scalp biopsy was taken in several of the tofacitinib-treated patients. Overall study outcomes, separate from this receptor: Tofacitinib significantly lowered scalp clonality and the number of expanded CD8+ clones among the top 100 scalp clones. During tofacitinib treatment, many expanded lesional clones remained in scalp and blood, and this persistence may partly explain relapse after treatment is stopped. Resident alphabeta T cells in normal human skin are also sequenced, complicating scalp TCR repertoire analysis, unlike mouse skin dominated by gammadelta T cells. Because the treated cohort was small and had just a single nonresponder, larger studies are needed to establish links between baseline CD8+ expansion and response. TCR sequences shared between patients were less clear than in mice, possibly partly because of HLA diversity in the patient population. Lesional scalp, especially in alopecia totalis/universalis, showed higher clonality and more expanded CD8+ clones than normal scalp, suggesting antigenic drive.

The CDR3 contains 14 residues, cysteine and phenylalanine counted. CDR3 DNA is the only sequence kept; it has 42 bases, read in frame from the first base. According to the germline V gene, CDR1 reads MNHNS and CDR2 reads SASEGT. V loses 5 bases, J loses 0 bases, and the germline ends lie 10 bases apart. The intended sense of this specimen's treatment or condition label: oral pan-JAK inhibitor, 5-10 mg twice daily. From alopecia areata patients, peripheral blood was collected along with lesional scalp punch biopsies. PBMCs were isolated by density centrifugation and stained for CD3, CD4 and CD8, after which CD4+ and CD8+ T cells were sorted on a FACSAria. About this clone: What this receptor recognizes is not known. No base-level quality is on record; no much larger clone is a single base apart.

The library was obtained by the immunoSEQ multiplex PCR assay. RNA was extracted from all samples and reverse transcribed into cDNA as template for TCR sequencing. SuperScript III was used for first-strand cDNA synthesis, primed with a 2:1 mix of oligo-dT and random hexamers. A synthetic immune receptor repertoire was used to assess amplification bias, and residual bias was removed computationally. The authors' pipeline ran thus. After raw reads were preprocessed to remove errors, the CDR3 was defined following IMGT conventions as running from the conserved cysteine to phenylalanine. To get clonality, Shannon entropy was normalized by log2 of the number of productive unique TCRs and the result was subtracted from 1. Scalp TCRbeta sequences were cross-referenced with sorted blood CD4 and CD8 repertoires so that the CD4 or CD8 identity of scalp clones could be inferred. TCRdb carries this immuneACCESS record with in-frame sequences only. Its versions omit some clonotypes, under half of them owing to an unresolved V gene in the studies checked, with the rest unexplained. V and J calls and clone size follow that table, whereas D and trimming were derived from the DNA. The sample table holds over 250,000 clones, of which around three fifths were seen once. 0.75% to 0.95% of the sample lies in the top ten.

This sequence originates from a human donor with alopecia areata. This material consisted of CD4+ T cells sorted from blood, taken between weeks 51 and 52, from a patient treated with tofacitinib. The rearrangement combines TRBV6-1 with TRBJ2-5, with no reliable assignment of the D segment. CDR3 region: CASSPTMNQETQYF. The sequenced DNA is TGTGCCAGCAGTCCTACAATGAACCAAGAGACCCAGTACTTC.